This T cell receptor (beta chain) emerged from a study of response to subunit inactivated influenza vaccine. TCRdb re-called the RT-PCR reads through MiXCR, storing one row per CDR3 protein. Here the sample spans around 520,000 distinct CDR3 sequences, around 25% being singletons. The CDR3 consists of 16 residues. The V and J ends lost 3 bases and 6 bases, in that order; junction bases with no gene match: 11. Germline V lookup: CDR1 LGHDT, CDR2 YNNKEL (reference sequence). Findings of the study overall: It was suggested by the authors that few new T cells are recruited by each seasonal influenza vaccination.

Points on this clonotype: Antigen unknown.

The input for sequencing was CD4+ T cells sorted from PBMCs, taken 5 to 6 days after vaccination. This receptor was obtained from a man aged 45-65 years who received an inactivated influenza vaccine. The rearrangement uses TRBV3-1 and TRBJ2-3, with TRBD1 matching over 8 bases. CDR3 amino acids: CASSHAGQGALDTQYF. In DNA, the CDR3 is TGTGCCAGCAGCCACGCCGGACAGGGAGCTTTGGATACGCAGTATTTT.